The sequence of this T cell receptor (beta chain) was determined in a study of regulatory T cells in long-lasting Graves disease (dated by TCRdb to the early 2020s). In terms of the full investigation: Antithyroid drugs had been taken for less than 3 months by newly diagnosed Graves' disease patients. Patients with persistent Graves' disease were compared with patients with newly diagnosed Graves' disease using TCR sequencing and RNA sequencing of peripheral blood. The study was conducted in China and was registered as a clinical trial. A total of 33 samples underwent TCR sequencing, from roughly 13 patients with persistent Graves' disease and approximately 20 patients with newly diagnosed Graves' disease. The research as a whole found: The authors noted that the small sample size was a limitation that may lower accuracy. TRBV28, TRBJ1-2 and TRBJ2-5 were preferentially used in persistent disease, while TRBV20-1 and TRBJ2-1 were favored in newly diagnosed disease. Patients with persistent disease shared more public clonotypes (around 3,000) than newly diagnosed patients did (approximately 1,000). Sequencing and analysis were limited to the TCR beta chain. Peripheral blood alone was examined, since thyroid tissue, which constituted the primary lesion, could not be accessed. Compared with newly diagnosed patients, patients with persistent Graves' disease had lower TCR Shannon entropy and fewer highly expanded clones, which suggests clonal expansion.

What this sample's time point label stands for: newly diagnosed GD, antithyroid drugs for less than 3 months. For both TCR sequencing and RNA sequencing, RNA was extracted from PBMCs using TRIzol. Graves' disease was diagnosed according to American Thyroid Association guidelines. Recruitment of patients was carried out at an endocrinology department in Xi'an, China. Each patient gave about 10 milliliters of peripheral blood, collected in an EDTA anticoagulant tube. Ficoll Paque Plus density gradient separation was used to isolate PBMCs, and no further T cell sorting was performed. An Agilent 2100 Bioanalyzer and agarose gel were used to assess RNA quality, and a NanoDrop 2000 was used to measure RNA concentration. The library relied on multiplex PCR. The sequencer was an Illumina HiSeq 4000. iRepertoire HTBI primers and Arm-PCR amplification of CDR3 regions were used to construct TCR beta libraries. PCR products were gel purified before sequencing. As for how the authors treated the data: A total of 62 TRBV and under 15 TRBJ segments were identified across samples and were used for gene usage analysis of CDR3 amino acid clonotypes. Filtered high-quality paired reads were merged into contigs using COPE and FqMerger. BLAST was used to align contigs to IMGT TRBV, TRBD and TRBJ reference genes, and CDR3 was defined according to IMGT. Any clonotype with a frequency above 0.1% was classified as a highly expanded clone. Shannon entropy served as the measure of repertoire diversity, while the Gini coefficient captured V-J evenness. Clonotypes shared by more than one individual were considered public. Through fastp at Q25 and MiXCR, TCRdb rebuilt clones from the public reads, retaining in-frame beta chains. Entries that share a CDR3 protein sequence are merged under the most common genes and DNA. TCRdb, not the original authors, processed these V and J calls. A total of a few hundred thousand distinct CDR3 sequences appear in this sample, over 15% of them only once. The leading ten clones occupy just under 30% of the sample.

This clonotype has at least ten counts. This receptor's antigen is unknown. The sample holds no much larger clone one base away, and base qualities are not on file. Sequences SGHAT (CDR1) and FQNNGV (CDR2) are obtained from the germline V gene. Trimming at the junction amounts to 0 bases on V and 6 bases on J, and the germline ends lie 15 bases apart. From cysteine to phenylalanine, the CDR3 is 16 amino acids long. Only the CDR3 portion is preserved as DNA: 48 bases, with reading frame beginning at the first base. These data also formed part of another study, on T cells in Graves' hyperthyroidism and ophthalmopathy. Per the second study: Graves' hyperthyroidism was defined as stable when no progression to ophthalmopathy occurred over 18 months of follow-up. The hyperthyroidism patients were between 18 and 65 years old and newly diagnosed, with a disease duration of less than 2 months. Any patient with an uncontrolled infection, another autoimmune disease, pregnancy or lactation was excluded. Diagnoses were based on clinical symptoms, serum thyroxine and TRAb, thyroid ultrasound and orbital computed tomography. For the first round of RT-PCR on the TCR CDR3, the HTBI primer set was used together with the Qiagen OneStep RT-PCR kit. Most expanded thyroid clonotypes (frequency above 0.001) were also detected in blood, a finding suggesting that blood repertoires may reflect thyroid immune responses. A model built on a 13 V-J signature distinguished ophthalmopathy from stable hyperthyroidism, reaching about 89% sensitivity and under 84% specificity in cross-validation and 80%/75% in testing. During validation, the model predicted progression to ophthalmopathy a median of roughly six months ahead of onset, with approximately 71% sensitivity and 72% to 80% specificity. TCR V-J signatures able to tell the groups apart were searched for in a discovery cohort of 100 patients, of whom approximately 40 had Graves' ophthalmopathy and more than 55 had stable Graves' hyperthyroidism. Prospective prediction of ophthalmopathy was tested in an independent validation cohort consisting of roughly 19 hyperthyroidism patients and some 16 patients who later progressed to ophthalmopathy. The approximately 100 discovery patients were divided at random into training and test sets in a 7:3 ratio. In more than 5 Graves' hyperthyroidism patients, the study also compared T-cell repertoires from thyroid tissue with T-cell repertoires from blood. Once sampling was done, hyperthyroidism patients were given methimazole at a starting dose of 30 mg daily, whereas ophthalmopathy patients were given high-dose intravenous methylprednisolone. Libraries were constructed in a second round of multiplex PCR, after which size selection and purification were carried out. The libraries were sequenced on an Illumina HiSeq2000 using paired-end 100 bp reads. Raw data were processed with SOAPnuke, discarding reads with adapters, uncalled bases, mean Phred below 15, or no exact constant-primer or identifier match. COPE v1.2.5 was used to merge high-quality paired reads, and clonotypes were defined as unique nucleotide sequences. MiTCR v1.1 was used to align the clonotypes against IMGT TRBV, TRBD and TRBJ reference segments. Analysis was restricted to V-J combinations with a frequency above 0.0001, which covered about 99% of repertoires. A TCS score was defined as the ratio of F50 (clonal expansion) to E x V (chaos), with BLOSUM62-based TCRdist applied between CDR3 peptides within each V-J. Welch's t-statistics and random forest reduced roughly 540 V-J features to about 13, which were used in a naive Bayes classifier (R e1071). Sample size was not statistically predetermined, and blinding of investigators to group allocation was not performed. The paper reports TCR Vbeta CDR3 sequencing of more than 120 peripheral blood samples: approximately 41 ophthalmopathy, around 80 hyperthyroidism and 17 progressor patients.

This TCR derives from a man aged 40-55 years with Graves disease. Donor details come from another sample of the same person, matched by shared clones. The sample here was peripheral blood mononuclear cells (PBMCs), taken at new diagnosis, from a patient treated with antithyroid drugs. The sequence is built from TRBV11-2 and TRBJ1-5; a tentative D call is TRBD1 (6 bases match). The CDR3 sequence is CASSLEGGQNFQPQHF. The DNA sequence follows: TGTGCCAGCAGCTTAGAAGGCGGACAGAATTTTCAGCCCCAGCATTTT.